Sequencing of this T cell receptor beta chain was carried out in a study of cytomegalovirus exposure and HLA in healthy donors. The study, taken as a whole, reports: V- and J-gene trimming in TCR beta was tied to a missense DCLRE1C variant by an analysis performed later.

This PCR relied on a set of 60 Vbeta primers and 13 Jbeta primers. Method: immunoSEQ multiplex PCR; TCRdb's copy keeps in-frame clones and lacks some. The sample holds under 300,000 clones; around 66% are singletons and the top ten take about 2.1%. Note on this clone: Its cognate antigen is unknown.

Material: PBMCs. This sequence was found in a female donor in good health and CMV-seronegative.

The CDR3 region is CASSRLAGSYNEQFF. In DNA form, the CDR3 reads TGTGCCAGCAGCCGCCTAGCGGGGTCATACAATGAGCAGTTCTTC. The chain joins TRBV7-7 to TRBJ2-1; the match to TRBD2 covers 9 bases. CDR1 is SSHAT and CDR2 is FNYEAQ in the germline V gene (reference sequence). V lost 5 bases and J lost 4; bases outside the gene matches: 6. This CDR3 is built from 15 residues.